This T cell receptor (beta chain) came from a study of T cell clonotyping in hematopoietic cell transplantation. Across the whole study: Recipients' pretransplant samples followed cytoreduction.

The time point here: recipient sample about 28 days before transplant, after cytoreduction. This CDR3 has 16 amino acids. Germline CDR1 is SGHTA and CDR2 is FQGNSA. V lost 2 bases and J 5 bases, leaving 18 bases between the germline ends. Study outcomes and limitations: Pathologically expanded recipient clonotypes increased progressively from day 30 to day 180 as diversity fell.

This clone was counted a few times. Its cognate antigen is unknown. Profiled with immunoSEQ multiplex PCR; TCRdb holds only in-frame clones, not every one. The sample holds some 30,000 clones, around 80% seen once. The sample here was peripheral blood mononuclear cells, taken before stem cell transplant. This sequence was found in a woman aged 25 to 39 with chronic myeloid leukemia. Some clones in this sample may be carry-over from other donors' samples. The rearrangement links TRBV7-2 to TRBJ2-5, with TRBD2 as a possible D gene (5 bases). The CDR3 loop reads CASSLMRVVVGETQYF. As DNA, the CDR3 is TGTGCCAGCAGCTTAATGAGGGTCGTGGTGGGGGAGACCCAGTACTTC.